What follows are 9 T cell receptor beta chains derived from one specimen sequenced in a study of identical twins. Via MiXCR, TCRdb re-called the 5' RACE reads, giving one row per CDR3 protein. The sample contains about 210,000 distinct CDR3 sequences, roughly 9.4% of which appear only once. The source material was memory (CD45RO+) T cells sorted from blood. These receptors were collected from a woman aged 18-35 years in good health.

This clonotype was recorded a few times. V is TRBV20-1 and J is TRBJ2-7; 7 bases line up with TRBD2. The germline CDR1 and CDR2 sequences are DFQATT and SNEGSKA (reference sequence). J gave up 7 bases and V 1 base, and 13 bases lay outside the gene matches. The CDR3 loop spans 15 amino acids. In DNA, the CDR3 is TGCAGTGCTAGAGTCGGCGGGAGTCTTGCCGGGGAGCAGTACTTC. Translation gives CSARVGGSLAGEQYF.

This clonotype was counted between two and nine times. CDR3 in DNA: TGCAGTGCTAGACCATTGGGAGGGCGCAATCAGCCCCAGCATTTT. Translated, it gives CSARPLGGRNQPQHF. The chain joins TRBV20-1 to TRBJ1-5, with D unclear. CDR3 length: 15 amino acids. Germline lookup yields CDR1 DFQATT and CDR2 SNEGSKA (reference sequence). Between the trimmed V and J ends, which lost 2 bases and 2 bases, there was a span of 13 bases.

The chain recombines TRBV7-2 with TRBJ2-1, with D hard to call. With 1 base removed from V and 0 bases from J, the gap between germline ends came to 7 bases. CDR1 is SGHTA, CDR2 FQGNSA, per germline. The CDR3 runs to 15 residues. The CDR3 protein is CASSLDVSSYNEQFF. As DNA, the CDR3 is TGTGCCAGCAGCTTAGATGTGAGCTCCTACAATGAGCAGTTCTTC. The full variable domain, its missing parts supplied by reference TRBV7-2 and TRBJ2-1, is GAGVSQSPSNKVTEKGKDVELRCDPISGHTALYWYRQSLGQGLEFLIYFQGNSAPDKSGLPSDRFSAERTGGSVSTLTIQRTQQEDSAVYLCASSLDVSSYNEQFFGPGTRLTVL.

The chain carries TRBV11-2 and TRBJ1-1; possible D gene TRBD1, 5 bases. The CDR3 loop spans 13 amino acids. With 3 bases removed from V and 3 bases from J, the gap between germline ends came to 8 bases. Per germline, CDR1 SGHAT and CDR2 FQNNGV. The CDR3 here is CASSLGPYTEAFF. Here the CDR3 DNA reads TGTGCCAGCAGCTTGGGACCGTACACTGAAGCTTTCTTT.

This clonotype has a handful of counts. The chain couples TRBV7-2 to TRBJ1-6; no firm D call. Germline V gives CDR1 SGHTA, CDR2 FQGNSA. V was clipped by 5 bases and J by 8 bases, with 16 bases between them. The CDR3 sequence is 15 residues long. DNA of the CDR3: TGTGCCAGCAGCCGAAAGACGGCGGCGGATTCACCCCTCCACTTT. Protein sequence: CASSRKTAADSPLHF.

The chain carries TRBV20-1 and TRBJ1-2, with 8 bases that match TRBD1. The V gene end was trimmed by 0 bases and the J gene end by 8 bases; junction bases not matched to a gene: 8. In germline, CDR1 is DFQATT, CDR2 SNEGSKA (reference sequence). CDR3 length equals 14 residues. In nucleotides, the CDR3 is TGCAGTGCTAGAGACCACAGGGGGTTTGGAGGCTACACCTTC. Translated: CSARDHRGFGGYTF.

V and J are TRBV11-1 and TRBJ2-1; perhaps TRBD2 as D (6 bases). The germline V gene encodes CDR1 SGHAT and CDR2 FQDESV (reference sequence). V was trimmed by 1 base and J by 6 bases, leaving 10 bases between them. The CDR3 runs 14 residues. The CDR3 loop reads CASSLGGEINEQFF. CDR3 DNA sequence: TGTGCCAGCAGCTTAGGCGGGGAGATCAATGAGCAGTTCTTC.

Ten or more counts support this clonotype. The chain carries TRBV20-1 and TRBJ1-2; 10 positions match TRBD1. Germline V lookup: CDR1 DFQATT, CDR2 SNEGSKA (reference sequence). V lost 0 bases to trimming and J lost 8 bases; unmatched junction nucleotides: 9. The CDR3 spans 15 residues. This chain's CDR3 is CSARDVGQGIFGYTF. CDR3 DNA sequence: TGCAGTGCTAGAGATGTGGGACAGGGGATTTTCGGCTACACCTTC.

There are a few counts of this clonotype. DNA for the CDR3: TGCAGTGCTAGAGATGGCGGGAGGGCAGATACGCAGTATTTT. This encodes CSARDGGRADTQYF. The chain recombines TRBV20-1 with TRBJ2-3, with 9 positions matching TRBD2. V lost 0 bases to trimming and J lost 4 bases; unmatched junction nucleotides: 2. The CDR3 runs to 14 residues. Germline loops: CDR1 DFQATT, CDR2 SNEGSKA (reference sequence).